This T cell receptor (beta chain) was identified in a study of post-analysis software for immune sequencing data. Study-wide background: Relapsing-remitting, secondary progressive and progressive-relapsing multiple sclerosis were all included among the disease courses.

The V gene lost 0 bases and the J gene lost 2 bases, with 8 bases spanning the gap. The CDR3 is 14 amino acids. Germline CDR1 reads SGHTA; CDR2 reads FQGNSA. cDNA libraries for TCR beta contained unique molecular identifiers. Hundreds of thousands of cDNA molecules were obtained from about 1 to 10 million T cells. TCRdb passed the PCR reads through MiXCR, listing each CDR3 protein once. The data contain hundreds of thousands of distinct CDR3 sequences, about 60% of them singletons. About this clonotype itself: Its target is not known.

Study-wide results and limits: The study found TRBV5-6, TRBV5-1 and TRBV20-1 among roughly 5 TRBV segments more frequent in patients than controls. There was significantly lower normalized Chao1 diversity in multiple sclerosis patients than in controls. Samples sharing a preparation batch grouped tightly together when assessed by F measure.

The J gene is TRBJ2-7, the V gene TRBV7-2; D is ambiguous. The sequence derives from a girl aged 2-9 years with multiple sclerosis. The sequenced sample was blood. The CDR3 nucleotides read TGTGCCAGCAGCTTAGCACTCGCCCCCTACGAGCAGTACTTC. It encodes CASSLALAPYEQYF.